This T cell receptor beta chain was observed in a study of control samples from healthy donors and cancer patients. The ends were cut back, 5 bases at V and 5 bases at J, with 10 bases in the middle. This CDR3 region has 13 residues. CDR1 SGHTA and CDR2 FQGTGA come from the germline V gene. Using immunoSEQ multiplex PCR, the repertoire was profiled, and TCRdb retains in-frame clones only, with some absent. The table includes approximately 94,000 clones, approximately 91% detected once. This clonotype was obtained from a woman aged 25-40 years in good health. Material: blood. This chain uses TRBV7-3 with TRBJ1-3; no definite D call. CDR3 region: CASSPTERNTIYF. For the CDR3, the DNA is TGTGCCAGCAGCCCAACCGAGCGAAACACCATATATTTT.